This T cell receptor beta chain was sequenced in a study of T cell responses to AZD1222 COVID-19 vaccine. Study-wide results and caveats: Spike-wide coverage was observed for vaccine-associated CD4 TCRs, with dominant responses at 160-218 and 743-854. Clonal diversity was possibly underestimated, and the donors were mostly white British, with more females. Baseline seropositives among AZD1222 recipients totaled only six or seven.

For this clone: Its antigen is unidentified.

The V gene's germline CDR1 is SGHVS and CDR2 FNYEAQ. This CDR3 is 15 amino acids long. Trimming stripped 1 base from V and 4 bases from J, with 13 bases between. TCRdb's copy holds only in-frame clones and misses some; the assay was immunoSEQ multiplex PCR. The sample shows around 150,000 clones, roughly 94% of them seen only once. This specimen was peripheral blood, taken on day 0 of AZD1222 vaccination. This rearrangement joins TRBV7-6 to TRBJ2-5, with D possibly TRBD1 on 6 matching bases. This receptor was identified in an adult in good health. The DNA of the CDR3 is TGTGCCAGCAGCTTAGAGGGAGTGGGGGCAGAGACCCAGTACTTC. Protein: CASSLEGVGAETQYF. The full variable domain, its missing parts supplied by reference TRBV7-6 and TRBJ2-5, is GAGVSQSPRYKVTKRGQDVALRCDPISGHVSLYWYRQALGQGPEFLTYFNYEAQQDKSGLPNDRFSAERPEGSISTLTIQRTEQRDSAMYRCASSLEGVGAETQYFGPGTRLLVL.